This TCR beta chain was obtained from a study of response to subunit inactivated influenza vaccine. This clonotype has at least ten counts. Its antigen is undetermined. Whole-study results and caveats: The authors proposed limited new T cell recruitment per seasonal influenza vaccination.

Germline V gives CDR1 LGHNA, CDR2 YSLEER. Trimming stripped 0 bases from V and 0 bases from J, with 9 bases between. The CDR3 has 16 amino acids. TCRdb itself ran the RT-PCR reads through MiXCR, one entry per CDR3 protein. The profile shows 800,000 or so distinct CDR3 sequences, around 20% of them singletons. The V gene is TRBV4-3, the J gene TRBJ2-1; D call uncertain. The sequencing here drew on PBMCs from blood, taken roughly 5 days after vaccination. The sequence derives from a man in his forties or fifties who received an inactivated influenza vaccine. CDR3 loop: CASSQDRRSSYNEQFF. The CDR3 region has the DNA TGCGCCAGCAGCCAAGATAGAAGGAGCTCCTACAATGAGCAGTTCTTC.